This T cell receptor beta chain was observed in a study of CXCR3-negative and CXCR3-positive naive CD8 T cells. Findings of the study overall: TRB CDR3s were more hydrophobic in CXCR3-positive than in CXCR3-negative naive cells. TRBV-TRBJ usage matched between naive CXCR3-negative and CXCR3-positive cells but not between memory cells.

Regarding this clonotype: Its antigen is as yet unknown.

The authors prepared UMI-labeled TRB cDNA libraries by 5' RACE. From its re-call of the 5' RACE reads, TCRdb lists each CDR3 protein once, without DNA. The listing contains approximately 100,000 distinct CDR3 sequences. The length of the CDR3 is 15 residues. Germline V CDR1 and CDR2: SGHVS, FQNEAQ. The chain employs TRBV7-8 and TRBJ1-1. This TCR derives from a human donor in good health. Some clones in this sample may be carry-over from other donors' samples. Sequencing was done on a sample of naive CXCR3+ CD8+ T cells from blood. Subset defined: CD45RO-CCR7+CD27+CD95- naive CD8+ T cells expressing CXCR3 (TNR3+). The CDR3 protein is CASSLAYVVNTEAFF.